Listed here are 21 T cell receptor beta chains from one sample, sequenced in a study of T cells after yellow fever vaccination (dated by TCRdb to between 2018 and 2021). Receptors were amplified or captured by 5' RACE. The sample was run on an Illumina NovaSeq 6000. Using fastp at Q25 and MiXCR, TCRdb reprocessed the public reads and kept productive beta chains. Each entry merges the rows of one CDR3 protein and shows their most common DNA and genes. The sample table contains about 340,000 distinct CDR3 sequences; only one count was recorded for approximately 13% of them. 3.2% of the sample is taken by the ten largest. Sample treatment or condition, as interpreted from the label and publication: live attenuated yellow fever vaccine strain. The material was CD4+ T cells sorted from PBMCs, obtained 15 days after the yellow fever booster vaccination. The receptors stem from a man between 18 and 29 years old who received the YFV17D yellow fever vaccine.

This clonotype was found a few times. V gene TRBV5-6 combines with J gene TRBJ1-5; D gene ambiguous. The CDR3 is 13 residues long. V lost 5 bases to trimming and J lost 5 bases, with 11 bases between them. Germline CDR1 reads SGHDT; CDR2 reads YYEEEE. CDR3 nucleotide sequence: TGTGCCAGCAGTTTAAACCCGGATCAGCCCCAGCATTTT. This encodes CASSLNPDQPQHF.

The rearrangement uses TRBV5-1 and TRBJ2-2; 7 positions agree with TRBD1. This CDR3 spans 16 amino acids. V dropped 4 bases and J dropped 0; count of bases not matched to a gene: 6. Per the germline V gene, CDR1 is SGHRS and CDR2 is YFSETQ. The CDR3 region has the DNA TGCGCCAGCAGCCGGTGGGACAGCGCGAACACCGGGGAGCTGTTTTTT. It yields the protein CASSRWDSANTGELFF. The variable domain in full, with the rest retrieved from reference TRBV5-1 and TRBJ2-2, is KAGVTQTPRYLIKTRGQQVTLSCSPISGHRSVSWYQQTPGQGLQFLFEYFSETQRNKGNFPGRFSGRQFSNSRSEMNVSTLELGDSALYLCASSRWDSANTGELFFGEGSRLTVL.

V and J are TRBV4-3 and TRBJ1-2; tentatively, D is TRBD1 (6 bases). Germline V gene data show CDR1 as LGHNA and CDR2 as YSLEER. V was clipped by 8 bases and J by 0 bases, with 13 bases between them. The CDR3 contains 14 residues. CDR3 sequence: CASGRDTANYGYTF. The DNA for the CDR3 is TGCGCCAGCGGCCGGGACACGGCTAACTATGGCTACACCTTC.

CDR3 residues: CASSFGYATNEKLFF. CDR3 bases: TGCGCCAGCAGCTTTGGGTATGCAACTAATGAAAAACTGTTTTTT. The chain couples TRBV5-1 to TRBJ1-4; D is undetermined. The CDR3 covers 15 residues. Germline loops: CDR1 SGHRS, CDR2 YFSETQ. Trimming took off 2 bases at V and 0 bases at J, with 8 bases between the two ends.

CDR3 coding DNA: TGTGCCAGCAGTCGTCATCTAGCGGGGGGAAGTGGAGAGACCCAGTACTTC. This sequence encodes CASSRHLAGGSGETQYF. The chain uses TRBV6-5 and TRBJ2-5; 11 nucleotides line up with TRBD2. CDR1 is MNHEY, CDR2 SVGAGI, per germline. This CDR3 region has 17 residues. Losses at the gene ends were 5 bases for V and 4 bases for J; bases not matched to a gene: 12.

This clonotype was counted a few times. V usage is TRBV7-2 and J usage is TRBJ1-6; no clear D gene. V was shortened by 5 bases and J by 9 bases, with 23 bases between the two germline ends. Germline V CDR1 and CDR2: SGHTA, FQGNSA. The CDR3 loop spans 17 amino acids. The CDR3 protein is CASSRFLAGVVPSPLHF. CDR3 bases: TGTGCCAGCAGCCGCTTCCTAGCGGGCGTTGTGCCTTCACCCCTCCACTTT.

This clonotype was recorded a few times. The rearrangement links TRBV4-3 to TRBJ2-1; unclear D gene. V lost 2 bases to trimming and J lost 8 bases, with 16 bases between them. Per germline, CDR1 LGHNA and CDR2 YSLEER. CDR3 length: 15 residues. The CDR3 region is CASSQMDGSSDEQFF. In DNA, the CDR3 is TGCGCCAGCAGCCAAATGGACGGGTCGTCGGATGAGCAGTTCTTC.

This clonotype came up a few times. V usage is TRBV5-1 and J usage is TRBJ1-1; 7 bases match TRBD1. The CDR3 totals 14 residues. Trimming took 4 bases from V and 4 from J; bases not matched to a gene: 7. Germline V CDR1 and CDR2: SGHRS, YFSETQ. The CDR3 loop reads CASSTGVFGTEAFF. The CDR3 DNA follows: TGCGCCAGCAGCACAGGGGTTTTTGGCACTGAAGCTTTCTTT.

This clonotype was seen only a few times. The chain is built from TRBV11-2 and TRBJ1-2, with D tentatively TRBD1 (5 bases). The CDR3 runs to 14 residues. Trimming took off 5 bases at V and 4 bases at J, with 14 bases between the two ends. Germline values: CDR1 SGHAT, CDR2 FQNNGV. The CDR3 sequence is CASSPQAGTYGYTF. CDR3 DNA: TGTGCCAGCAGCCCACAAGCCGGGACCTATGGCTACACCTTC.

The sample holds many counts of this clonotype. V is TRBV27 and J is TRBJ1-5; 7 bases map to TRBD1. The CDR3 has 17 residues. Looked up from germline, CDR1 is MNHEY and CDR2 is SMNVEV (reference sequence). V dropped 2 bases and J dropped 3; count of bases not matched to a gene: 10. The CDR3 sequence is CASSLLSGTVYNQPQHF. The CDR3 DNA reads TGTGCCAGCAGTTTACTGTCCGGGACAGTTTACAATCAGCCCCAGCATTTT.

The chain couples TRBV30 to TRBJ1-2, with 11 bases fitting TRBD1. The germline CDR1 and CDR2 sequences are GTSNPN and SVGIG (reference sequence). CDR3 length equals 14 residues. With 1 base clipped from V and 7 bases from J, the junction kept 5 bases outside the gene matches. For the CDR3, the DNA is TGTGCCTGGAGTGGAGGACAGGGGGCGACTGGCTACACCTTC. It translates to CAWSGGQGATGYTF.

The chain employs TRBV9 and TRBJ2-3; D is perhaps TRBD2 (5 bases). This CDR3 comprises 15 residues. Germline CDR1 SGDLS, CDR2 YYNGEE. Trimming took off 2 bases at V and 4 bases at J, with 14 bases between the two ends. This CDR3 is CASSVPGLAPDTQYF. In DNA form, the CDR3 reads TGTGCCAGCAGCGTCCCTGGCCTAGCCCCAGATACGCAGTATTTT. Complete variable domain (other parts from reference TRBV9 and TRBJ2-3): DSGVTQTPKHLITATGQRVTLRCSPRSGDLSVYWYQQSLDQGLQFLIQYYNGEERAKGNILERFSAQQFPDLHSELNLSSLELGDSALYFCASSVPGLAPDTQYFGPGTRLTVL.

This clonotype was seen many times. This chain uses TRBV29-1 with TRBJ2-3; 14 nucleotides align to TRBD2. Per germline, CDR1 SQVTM and CDR2 ANQGSEA. The CDR3 contains 15 residues. Germline trimming cut 6 bases from V and 5 bases from J; bases unmatched to any gene: 7. CDR3 nucleotide sequence: TGCAGCGTCGCTCCGACTAGCGGGGGGGAAGATACGCAGTATTTT. Translated: CSVAPTSGGEDTQYF.

This clonotype was observed many times. This chain joins TRBV7-8 and TRBJ1-1; D is unclear. The germline V gene encodes CDR1 SGHVS and CDR2 FQNEAQ. The CDR3 contains 13 residues. Trimming stripped 4 bases from V and 0 bases from J, with 6 bases between. The CDR3 sequence: CASSSQMNTEAFF. CDR3 in DNA: TGTGCCAGCAGCTCTCAAATGAACACTGAAGCTTTCTTT.

This clonotype was found once. The rearrangement joins TRBV3-1 to TRBJ1-2, with a possible D match to TRBD1 (5 bases). V shed 6 bases and J shed 8 bases, with 16 bases lying between them. The CDR3 loop spans 13 amino acids. Germline V CDR1 and CDR2: LGHDT, YNNKEL (reference sequence). The CDR3 loop is CASSLGQSQGYTF. As DNA, the CDR3 is TGTGCCAGCAGTCTGGGGCAGAGCCAGGGCTACACCTTC.

The chain recombines TRBV5-1 with TRBJ1-2; TRBD1 might be the D (5 bases). The CDR3 loop spans 16 amino acids. Trimming cost V 5 bases and J 2 bases, with 19 bases left between them. Germline CDR1 is SGHRS and CDR2 is YFSETQ. The CDR3 nucleotides read TGCGCCAGCAGGAAAAGCCCGGGACCGAAAAACTATGGCTACACCTTC. This translates into CASRKSPGPKNYGYTF.

This sequence joins TRBV6-2 or TRBV6-3 and TRBJ2-1; tentative D call: TRBD1 (5 bases). Looked up from germline, CDR1 is MNHEY and CDR2 is SVGEGT. The V gene lost 4 bases and the J gene lost 10 bases, with 20 bases spanning the gap. CDR3 size: 15 residues. CDR3 protein: CASSSRGPSPGEQFF. As DNA, the CDR3 is TGTGCCAGCAGTTCCCGAGGTCCCTCGCCAGGGGAGCAGTTCTTC.

This clonotype was seen more than once but under ten times. The rearrangement joins TRBV29-1 to TRBJ2-7, with no clear D. V was shortened by 4 bases and J by 1 base, with 14 bases between the two germline ends. CDR3 size: 14 residues. Germline V lookup: CDR1 SQVTM, CDR2 ANQGSEA. The CDR3 spells CSVAGAGVSYEQYF. The CDR3 DNA reads TGCAGCGTTGCCGGCGCCGGCGTTTCCTACGAGCAGTACTTC.

This clonotype was seen a few times. The V and J genes are TRBV7-8 and TRBJ2-1, with 9 bases lining up with TRBD2. This CDR3 has 17 residues. The germline V gene has CDR1 SGHVS and CDR2 FQNEAQ. The ends lost 5 bases at V and 2 bases at J; junction bases unmatched: 10. The CDR3 DNA sequence: TGTGCCAGCAGCCTACTCTCCGGGACTAGCACCTACAATGAGCAGTTCTTC. As protein: CASSLLSGTSTYNEQFF. Together with reference TRBV7-8 and TRBJ2-1, the CDR3 gives the full variable domain: GAGVSQSPRYKVAKRGQDVALRCDPISGHVSLFWYQQALGQGPEFLTYFQNEAQLDKSGLPSDRFFAERPEGSVSTLKIQRTQQEDSAVYLCASSLLSGTSTYNEQFFGPGTRLTVL.

Ten or more counts support this clonotype. This chain links TRBV3-1 with TRBJ1-2; D perhaps matches TRBD1 (6 bases). Trimming removed 1 base from V and 4 bases from J, with 19 bases in between. Germline lookup yields CDR1 LGHDT and CDR2 YNNKEL (reference sequence). The CDR3 spans 17 residues. In DNA form, the CDR3 reads TGTGCCAGCAGCCAAGGAGGCGGGGGCCCGGGGGGCTATGGCTACACCTTC. This encodes CASSQGGGGPGGYGYTF.

This sequence joins TRBV4-3 and TRBJ1-4; 8 positions agree with TRBD1. The ends lost 0 bases at V and 7 bases at J; junction bases unmatched: 7. This CDR3 region has 16 residues. Germline CDR1 and CDR2: LGHNA and YSLEER. CDR3 amino acids: CASSQDLGRGREKLFF. For the CDR3, the DNA is TGCGCCAGCAGCCAAGATCTCGGCAGGGGGCGTGAAAAACTGTTTTTT.